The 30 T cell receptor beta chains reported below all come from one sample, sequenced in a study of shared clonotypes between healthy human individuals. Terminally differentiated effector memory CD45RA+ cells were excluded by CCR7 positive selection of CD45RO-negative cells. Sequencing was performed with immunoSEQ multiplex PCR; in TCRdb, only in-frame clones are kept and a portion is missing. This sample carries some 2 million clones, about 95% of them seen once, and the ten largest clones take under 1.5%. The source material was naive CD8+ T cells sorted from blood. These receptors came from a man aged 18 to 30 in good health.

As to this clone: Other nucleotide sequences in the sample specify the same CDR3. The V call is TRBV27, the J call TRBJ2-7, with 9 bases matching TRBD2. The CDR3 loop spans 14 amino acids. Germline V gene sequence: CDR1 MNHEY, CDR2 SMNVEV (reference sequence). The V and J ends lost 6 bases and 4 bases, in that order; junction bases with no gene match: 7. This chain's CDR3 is CASRVAGGIYEQYF. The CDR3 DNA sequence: TGTGCCAGCAGGGTGGCGGGGGGGATTTACGAGCAGTACTTC.

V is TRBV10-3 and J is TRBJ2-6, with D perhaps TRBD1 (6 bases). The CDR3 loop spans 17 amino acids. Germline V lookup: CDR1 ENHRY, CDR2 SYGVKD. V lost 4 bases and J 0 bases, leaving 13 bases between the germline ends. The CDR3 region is CAISVVWTDSGANVLTF. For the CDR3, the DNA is TGTGCCATCAGTGTGGTGTGGACAGACTCTGGGGCCAACGTCCTGACTTTC.

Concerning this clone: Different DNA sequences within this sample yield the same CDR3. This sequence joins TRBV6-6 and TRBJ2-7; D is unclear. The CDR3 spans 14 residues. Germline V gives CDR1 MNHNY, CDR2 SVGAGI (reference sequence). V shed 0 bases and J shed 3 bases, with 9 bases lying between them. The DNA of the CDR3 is TGTGCCAGCAGTTACTCAGCTGGGGACTACGAGCAGTACTTC. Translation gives CASSYSAGDYEQYF.

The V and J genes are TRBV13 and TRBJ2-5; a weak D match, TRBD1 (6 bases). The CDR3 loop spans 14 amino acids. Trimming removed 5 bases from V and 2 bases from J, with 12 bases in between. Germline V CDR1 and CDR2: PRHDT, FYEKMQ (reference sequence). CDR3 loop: CASSKRQEQETQYF. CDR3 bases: TGTGCCAGCAGCAAACGACAGGAACAAGAGACCCAGTACTTC.

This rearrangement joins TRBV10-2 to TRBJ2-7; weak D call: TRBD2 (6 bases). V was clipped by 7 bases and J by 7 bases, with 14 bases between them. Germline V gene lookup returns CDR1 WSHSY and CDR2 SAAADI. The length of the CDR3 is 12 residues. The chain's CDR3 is CASTPDAGEQYF. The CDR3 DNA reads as TGCGCCAGCACCCCGGACGCGGGGGAGCAGTACTTC.

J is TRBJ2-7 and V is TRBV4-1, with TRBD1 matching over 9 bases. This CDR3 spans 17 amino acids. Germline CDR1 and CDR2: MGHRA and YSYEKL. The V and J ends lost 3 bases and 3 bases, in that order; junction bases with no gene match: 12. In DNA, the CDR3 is TGCGCCAGCAGCCATCGTCCGGGTGGGGGACAGGGCTACGAGCAGTACTTC. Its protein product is CASSHRPGGGQGYEQYF.

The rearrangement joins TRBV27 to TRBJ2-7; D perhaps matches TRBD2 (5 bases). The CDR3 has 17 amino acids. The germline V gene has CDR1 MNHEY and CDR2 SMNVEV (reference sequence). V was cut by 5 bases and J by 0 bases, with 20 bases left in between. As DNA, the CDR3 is TGTGCCAGCAGTGCCGGCACCCCGAAAGGGAGCTCCTACGAGCAGTACTTC. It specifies CASSAGTPKGSSYEQYF.

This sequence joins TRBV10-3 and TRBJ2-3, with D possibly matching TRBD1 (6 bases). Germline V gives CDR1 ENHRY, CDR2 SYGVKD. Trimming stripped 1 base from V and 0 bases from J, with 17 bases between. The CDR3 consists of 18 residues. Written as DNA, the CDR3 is TGTGCCATCAGTGAGTTGATGGTAGGTGGGACAAGCACAGATACGCAGTATTTT. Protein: CAISELMVGGTSTDTQYF.

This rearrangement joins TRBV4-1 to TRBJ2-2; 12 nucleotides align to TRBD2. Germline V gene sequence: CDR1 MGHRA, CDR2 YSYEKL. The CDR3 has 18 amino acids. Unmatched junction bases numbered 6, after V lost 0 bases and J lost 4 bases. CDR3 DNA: TGCGCCAGCAGCCAAGATCCCTTGGGACTAGCGGGCACCGGGGAGCTGTTTTTT. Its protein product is CASSQDPLGLAGTGELFF.

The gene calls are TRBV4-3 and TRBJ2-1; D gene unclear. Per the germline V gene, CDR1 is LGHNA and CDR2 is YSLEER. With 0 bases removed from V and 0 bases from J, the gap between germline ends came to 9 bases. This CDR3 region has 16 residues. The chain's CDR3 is CASSQDRFSSYNEQFF. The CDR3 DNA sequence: TGCGCCAGCAGCCAAGATCGATTTAGCTCCTACAATGAGCAGTTCTTC.

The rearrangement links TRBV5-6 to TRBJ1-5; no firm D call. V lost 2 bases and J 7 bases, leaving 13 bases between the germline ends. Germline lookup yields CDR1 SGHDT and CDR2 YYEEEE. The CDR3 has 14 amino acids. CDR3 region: CASSFWQPRQPQHF. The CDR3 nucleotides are TGTGCCAGCAGCTTCTGGCAGCCCAGGCAGCCCCAGCATTTT.

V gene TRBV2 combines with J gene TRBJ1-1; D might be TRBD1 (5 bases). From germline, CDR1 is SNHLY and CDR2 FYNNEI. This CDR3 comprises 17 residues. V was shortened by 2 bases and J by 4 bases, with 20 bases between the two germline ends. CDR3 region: CASSEYGVWAGGTEAFF. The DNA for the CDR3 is TGTGCCAGCAGTGAATACGGGGTATGGGCTGGGGGCACTGAAGCTTTCTTT.

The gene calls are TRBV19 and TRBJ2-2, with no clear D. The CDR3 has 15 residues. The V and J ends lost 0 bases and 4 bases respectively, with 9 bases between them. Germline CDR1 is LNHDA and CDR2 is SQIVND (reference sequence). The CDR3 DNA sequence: TGTGCCAGTAGTATAGAAACTATAAGCACCGGGGAGCTGTTTTTT. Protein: CASSIETISTGELFF.

The CDR3: CASSESQDYGYTF. The CDR3, as DNA: TGTGCCAGCAGTGAAAGCCAGGACTATGGCTACACCTTC. The chain recombines TRBV2 with TRBJ1-2; D is uncertain. The CDR3 spans 13 residues. The V end was cut by 2 bases, the J end by 3 bases, with 7 bases between. Germline CDR1 SNHLY, CDR2 FYNNEI.

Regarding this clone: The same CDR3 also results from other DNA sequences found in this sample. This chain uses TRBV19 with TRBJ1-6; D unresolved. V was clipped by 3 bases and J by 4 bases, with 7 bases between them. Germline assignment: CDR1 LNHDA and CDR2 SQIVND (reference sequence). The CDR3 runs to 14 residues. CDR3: CASSIRDYNSPLHF. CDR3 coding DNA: TGTGCCAGTAGTATCCGGGATTATAATTCACCCCTCCACTTT.

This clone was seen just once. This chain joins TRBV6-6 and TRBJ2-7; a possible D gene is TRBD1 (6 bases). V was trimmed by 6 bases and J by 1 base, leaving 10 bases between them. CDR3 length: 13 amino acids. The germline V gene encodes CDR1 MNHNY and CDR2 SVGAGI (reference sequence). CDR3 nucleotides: TGTGCCAGCAGCCAAGGACAGTCCTACGAGCAGTACTTC. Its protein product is CASSQGQSYEQYF.

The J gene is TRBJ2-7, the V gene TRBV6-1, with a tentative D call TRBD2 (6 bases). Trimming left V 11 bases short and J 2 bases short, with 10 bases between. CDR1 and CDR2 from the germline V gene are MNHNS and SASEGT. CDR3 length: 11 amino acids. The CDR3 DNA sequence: TGTGCCGGGGGGAGCGCCTACGAGCAGTACTTC. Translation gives CAGGSAYEQYF.

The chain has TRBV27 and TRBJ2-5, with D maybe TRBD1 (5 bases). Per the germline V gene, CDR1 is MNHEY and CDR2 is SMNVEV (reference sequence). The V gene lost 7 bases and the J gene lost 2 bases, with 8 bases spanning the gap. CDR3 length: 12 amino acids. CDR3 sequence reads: CASKTAQETQYF. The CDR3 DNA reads TGTGCCAGCAAGACAGCACAAGAGACCCAGTACTTC.

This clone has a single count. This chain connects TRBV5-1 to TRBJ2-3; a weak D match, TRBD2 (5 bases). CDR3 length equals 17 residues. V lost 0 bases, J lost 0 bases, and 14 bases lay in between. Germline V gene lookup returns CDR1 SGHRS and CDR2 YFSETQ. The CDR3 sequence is CASSLGHGRVSTDTQYF. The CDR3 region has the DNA TGCGCCAGCAGCTTGGGTCATGGGCGGGTTAGCACAGATACGCAGTATTTT. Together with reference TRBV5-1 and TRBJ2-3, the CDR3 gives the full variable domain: KAGVTQTPRYLIKTRGQQVTLSCSPISGHRSVSWYQQTPGQGLQFLFEYFSETQRNKGNFPGRFSGRQFSNSRSEMNVSTLELGDSALYLCASSLGHGRVSTDTQYFGPGTRLTVL.

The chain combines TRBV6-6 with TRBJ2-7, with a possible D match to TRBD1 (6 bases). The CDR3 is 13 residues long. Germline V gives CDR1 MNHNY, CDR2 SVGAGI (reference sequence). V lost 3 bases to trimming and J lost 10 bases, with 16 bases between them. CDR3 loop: CASSYSIVGAQYF. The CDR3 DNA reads TGTGCCAGCAGTTATTCGATTGTGGGGGCTCAGTACTTC.

The CDR3 DNA sequence: TGTGCCAGCAGCTTAGGAGCGGGGGTGTCCTACGAGCAGTACTTC. This translates into CASSLGAGVSYEQYF. The chain uses TRBV7-6 and TRBJ2-7; 8 bases line up with TRBD2. J was trimmed by 1 base and V by 1 base; bases with no gene match: 3. Per germline, CDR1 SGHVS and CDR2 FNYEAQ. The CDR3 is made up of 15 amino acids.

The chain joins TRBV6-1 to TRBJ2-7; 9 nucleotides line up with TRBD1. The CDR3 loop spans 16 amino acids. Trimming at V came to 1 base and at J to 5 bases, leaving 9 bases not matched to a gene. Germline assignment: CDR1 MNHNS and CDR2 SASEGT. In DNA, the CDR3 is TGTGCCAGCAGTGAAGGCTGGGACAGGGTAGAGGACGAGCAGTACTTC. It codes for CASSEGWDRVEDEQYF.

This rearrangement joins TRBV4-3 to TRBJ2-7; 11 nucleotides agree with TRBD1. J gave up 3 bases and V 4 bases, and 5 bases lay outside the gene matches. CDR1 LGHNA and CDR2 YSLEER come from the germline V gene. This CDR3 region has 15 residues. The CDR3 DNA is TGCGCCAGCAGCCCCGGGACAGGGGGGAACTACGAGCAGTACTTC. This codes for CASSPGTGGNYEQYF.

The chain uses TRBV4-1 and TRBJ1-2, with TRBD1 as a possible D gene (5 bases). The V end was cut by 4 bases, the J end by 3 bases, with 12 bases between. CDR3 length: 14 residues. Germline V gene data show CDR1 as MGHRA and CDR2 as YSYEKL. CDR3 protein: CASSLKLGDYGYTF. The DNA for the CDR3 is TGCGCCAGCAGCCTCAAACTAGGGGACTATGGCTACACCTTC.

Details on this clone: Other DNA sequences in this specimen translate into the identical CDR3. The CDR3 nucleotides read TGTGCCAGCAGCTTAGTCATAGCGGGGGGCACAGATACGCAGTATTTT. It specifies CASSLVIAGGTDTQYF. This rearrangement joins TRBV7-9 to TRBJ2-3; the match to TRBD2 covers 9 bases. Germline V lookup: CDR1 SEHNR, CDR2 FQNEAQ (reference sequence). V trimming: 1 base; J trimming: 1 base; junction bases outside the gene matches: 3. CDR3 length: 16 residues.

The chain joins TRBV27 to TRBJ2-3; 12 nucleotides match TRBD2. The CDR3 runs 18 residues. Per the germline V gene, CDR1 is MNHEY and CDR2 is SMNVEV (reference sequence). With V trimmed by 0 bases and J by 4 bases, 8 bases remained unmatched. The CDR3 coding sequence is TGTGCCAGCAGTTTATCCCCCGTGACTAGCGGGGGAGCAGATACGCAGTATTTT. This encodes CASSLSPVTSGGADTQYF.

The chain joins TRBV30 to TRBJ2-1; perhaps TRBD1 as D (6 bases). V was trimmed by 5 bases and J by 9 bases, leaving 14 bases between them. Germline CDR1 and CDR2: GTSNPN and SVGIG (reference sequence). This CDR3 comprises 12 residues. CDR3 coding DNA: TGTGCCTGGTCCTCCACAGGGCGTGAGCAGTTCTTC. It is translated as CAWSSTGREQFF.

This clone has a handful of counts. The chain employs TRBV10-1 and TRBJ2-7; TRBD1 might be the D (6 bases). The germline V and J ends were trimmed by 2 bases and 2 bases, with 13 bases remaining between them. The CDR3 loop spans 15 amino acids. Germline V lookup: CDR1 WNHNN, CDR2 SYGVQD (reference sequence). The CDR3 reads CASSEPAGDTYEQYF. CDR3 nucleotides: TGCGCCAGCAGTGAGCCCGCAGGGGATACCTACGAGCAGTACTTC.

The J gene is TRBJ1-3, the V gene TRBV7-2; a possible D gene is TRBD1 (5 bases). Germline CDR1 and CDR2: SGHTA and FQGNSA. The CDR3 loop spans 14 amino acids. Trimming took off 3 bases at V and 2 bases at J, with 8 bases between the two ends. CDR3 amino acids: CASSFVGAGNTIYF. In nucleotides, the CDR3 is TGTGCCAGCAGCTTCGTAGGGGCTGGAAACACCATATATTTT.

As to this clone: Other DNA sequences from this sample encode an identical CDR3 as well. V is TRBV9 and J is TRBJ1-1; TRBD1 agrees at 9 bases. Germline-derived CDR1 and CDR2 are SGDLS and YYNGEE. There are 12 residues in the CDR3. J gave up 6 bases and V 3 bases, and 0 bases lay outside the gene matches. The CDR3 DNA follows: TGTGCCAGCAGCGGACAGGGGGCTGAAGCTTTCTTT. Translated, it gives CASSGQGAEAFF.